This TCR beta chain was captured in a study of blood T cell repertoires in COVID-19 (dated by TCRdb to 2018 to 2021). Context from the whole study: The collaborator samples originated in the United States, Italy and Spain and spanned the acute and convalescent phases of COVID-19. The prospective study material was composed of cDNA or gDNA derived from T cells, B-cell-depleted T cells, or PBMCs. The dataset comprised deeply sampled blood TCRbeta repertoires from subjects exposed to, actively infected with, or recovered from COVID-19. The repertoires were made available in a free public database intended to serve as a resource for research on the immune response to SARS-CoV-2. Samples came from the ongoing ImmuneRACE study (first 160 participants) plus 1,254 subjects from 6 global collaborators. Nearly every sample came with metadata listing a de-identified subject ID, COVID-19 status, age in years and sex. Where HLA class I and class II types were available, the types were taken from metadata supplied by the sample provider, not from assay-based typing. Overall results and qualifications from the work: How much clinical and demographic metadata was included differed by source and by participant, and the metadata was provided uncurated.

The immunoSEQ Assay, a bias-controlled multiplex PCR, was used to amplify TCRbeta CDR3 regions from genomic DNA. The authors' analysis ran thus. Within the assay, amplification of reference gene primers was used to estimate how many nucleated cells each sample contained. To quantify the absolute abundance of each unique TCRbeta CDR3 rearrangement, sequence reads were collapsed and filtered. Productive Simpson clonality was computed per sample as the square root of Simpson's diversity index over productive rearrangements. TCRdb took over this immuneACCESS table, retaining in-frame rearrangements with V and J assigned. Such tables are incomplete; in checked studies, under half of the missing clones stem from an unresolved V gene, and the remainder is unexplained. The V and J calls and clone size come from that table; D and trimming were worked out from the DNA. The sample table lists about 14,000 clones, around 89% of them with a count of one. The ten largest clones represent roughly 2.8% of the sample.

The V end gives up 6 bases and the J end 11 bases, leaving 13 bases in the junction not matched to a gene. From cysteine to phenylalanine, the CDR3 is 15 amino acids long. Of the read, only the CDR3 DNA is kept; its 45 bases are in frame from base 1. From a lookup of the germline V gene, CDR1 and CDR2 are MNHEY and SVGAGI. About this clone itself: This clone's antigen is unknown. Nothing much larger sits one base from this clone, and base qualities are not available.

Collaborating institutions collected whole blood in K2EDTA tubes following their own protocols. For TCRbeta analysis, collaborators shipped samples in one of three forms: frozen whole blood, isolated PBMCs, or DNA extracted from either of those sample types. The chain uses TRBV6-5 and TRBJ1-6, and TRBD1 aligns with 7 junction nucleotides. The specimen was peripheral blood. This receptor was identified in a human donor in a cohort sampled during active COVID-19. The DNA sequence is TGTGCCAGCAGGGAGACAGGGTCTCGTATTCCACCCCTCCACTTT. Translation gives CASRETGSRIPPLHF.